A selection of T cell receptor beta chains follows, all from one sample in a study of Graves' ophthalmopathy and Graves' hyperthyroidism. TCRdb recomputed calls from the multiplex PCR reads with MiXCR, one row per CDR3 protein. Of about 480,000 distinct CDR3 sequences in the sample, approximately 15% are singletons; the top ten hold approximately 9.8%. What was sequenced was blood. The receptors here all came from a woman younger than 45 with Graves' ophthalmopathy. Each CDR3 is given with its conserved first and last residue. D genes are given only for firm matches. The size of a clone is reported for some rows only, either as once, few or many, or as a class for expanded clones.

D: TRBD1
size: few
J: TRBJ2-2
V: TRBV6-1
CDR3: CASSGGQGAGTGELFF
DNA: TGTGCCAGCAGTGGGGGACAGGGGGCTGGAACCGGGGAGCTGTTTTTT

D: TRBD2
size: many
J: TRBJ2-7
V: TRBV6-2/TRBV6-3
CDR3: CASSYPERLADKPYEQYF
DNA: TGTGCCAGCAGTTACCCCGAGAGGCTAGCGGACAAACCCTACGAGCAGTACTTC

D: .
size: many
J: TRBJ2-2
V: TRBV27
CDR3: CASSQEGDTGELFF
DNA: TGTGCCAGCAGTCAGGAAGGGGACACCGGGGAGCTGTTTTTT

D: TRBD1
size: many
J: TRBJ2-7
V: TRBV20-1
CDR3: CSAPRDRGLEQYF
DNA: TGCAGTGCTCCTCGGGACAGGGGTCTCGAGCAGTACTTC

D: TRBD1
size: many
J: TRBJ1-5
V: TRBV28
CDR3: CASSQTMTGGNQPQHF
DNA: TGTGCCAGCAGCCAAACAATGACAGGGGGTAATCAGCCCCAGCATTTT

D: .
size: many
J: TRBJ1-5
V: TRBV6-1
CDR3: CASRGLMNQPQHF
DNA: TGTGCCAGCAGAGGACTGATGAATCAGCCCCAGCATTTT

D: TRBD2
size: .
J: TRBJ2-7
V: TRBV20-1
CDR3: CSAFSGGSHEQYF
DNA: TGCAGTGCTTTTAGCGGGGGTTCCCACGAGCAGTACTTC

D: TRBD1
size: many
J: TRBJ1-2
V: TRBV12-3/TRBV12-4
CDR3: CASSTGPDRGTYTF
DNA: TGTGCCAGCAGCACAGGACCCGACAGGGGGACGTACACCTTC

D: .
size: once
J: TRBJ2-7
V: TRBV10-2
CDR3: CASSGLGYEQYF
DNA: TGCGCCAGCAGTGGGTTGGGTTACGAGCAGTACTTC

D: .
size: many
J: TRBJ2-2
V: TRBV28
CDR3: CASSFTPSASGELFF
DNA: TGTGCCAGCAGTTTTACACCCAGTGCGAGCGGGGAGCTGTTTTTT

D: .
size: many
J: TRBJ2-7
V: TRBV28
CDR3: CASSLAGNYEQYF
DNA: TGTGCCAGCAGTTTGGCAGGGAACTACGAGCAGTACTTC

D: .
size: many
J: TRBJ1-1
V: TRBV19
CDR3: CASAYRANTEAFF
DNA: TGTGCCAGTGCCTACAGGGCGAACACTGAAGCTTTCTTT

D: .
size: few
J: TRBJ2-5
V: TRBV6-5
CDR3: CASSYKKGGLETQYF
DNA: TGTGCCAGCAGTTATAAAAAGGGGGGCTTGGAGACCCAGTACTTC

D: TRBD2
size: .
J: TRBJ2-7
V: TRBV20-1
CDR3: CSAQGLAGVYEQYF
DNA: TGCAGTGCCCAAGGACTAGCGGGAGTCTACGAGCAGTACTTC

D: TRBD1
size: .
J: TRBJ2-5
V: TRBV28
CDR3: CASQKWDRGQETQYF
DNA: TGTGCCAGCCAAAAATGGGACAGGGGGCAAGAGACCCAGTACTTC

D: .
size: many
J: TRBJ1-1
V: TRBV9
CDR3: CASSESPGTEAFF
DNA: TGTGCCAGCAGCGAATCGCCCGGGACTGAAGCTTTCTTT

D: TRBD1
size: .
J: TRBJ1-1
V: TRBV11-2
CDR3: CASSPTGGLAFF
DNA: TGTGCCAGCAGCCCTACAGGGGGCTTAGCTTTCTTT

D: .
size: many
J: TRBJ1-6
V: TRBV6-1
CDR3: CASSWNSPLHF
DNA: TGTGCCAGCTCGTGGAATTCACCCCTCCACTTT

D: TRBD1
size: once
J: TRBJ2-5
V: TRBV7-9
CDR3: CAISPRDTGVVTQYF
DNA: TGTGCCATCAGCCCACGGGATACAGGGGTTGTGACCCAGTACTTC

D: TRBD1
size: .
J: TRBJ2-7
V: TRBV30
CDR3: CAWRRTGAYEQYF
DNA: TGTGCCTGGAGAAGGACAGGGGCCTACGAGCAGTACTTC

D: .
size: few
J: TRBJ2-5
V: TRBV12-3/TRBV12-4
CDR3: CASSSKTGPQETQYF
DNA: TGTGCCAGCAGTAGTAAAACAGGGCCACAAGAGACCCAGTACTTC

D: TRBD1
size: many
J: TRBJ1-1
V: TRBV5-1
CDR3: CASSLFGGTDLLNTEAFF
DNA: TGCGCCAGCAGCCTTTTTGGTGGGACAGATCTACTGAACACTGAAGCTTTCTTT

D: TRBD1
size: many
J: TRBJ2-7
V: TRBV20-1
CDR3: CSASAGGGYEQYF
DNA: TGCAGTGCTAGTGCAGGGGGCGGCTACGAGCAGTACTTC

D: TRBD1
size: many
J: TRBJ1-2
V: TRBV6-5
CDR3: CAHRDRDRDGYTF
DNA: TGTGCCCACCGGGACCGGGACAGGGATGGCTACACCTTC

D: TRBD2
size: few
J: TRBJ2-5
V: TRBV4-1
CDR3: CASSQVVTSPRETQYF
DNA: TGCGCCAGCAGCCAAGTCGTGACTAGCCCCCGAGAGACCCAGTACTTC

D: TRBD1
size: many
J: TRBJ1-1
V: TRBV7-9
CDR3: CASSFTGTGDTEAFF
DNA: TGTGCCAGCAGCTTCACCGGGACAGGGGATACTGAAGCTTTCTTT

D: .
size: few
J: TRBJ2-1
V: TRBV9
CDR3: CASSDRDRSNEQFF
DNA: TGTGCCAGCAGCGACCGAGACAGGAGCAATGAGCAGTTCTTC

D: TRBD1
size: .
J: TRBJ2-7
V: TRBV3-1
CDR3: CASSDGQVSSYEQYF
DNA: TGTGCCAGCAGCGACGGACAGGTGAGCTCCTACGAGCAGTACTTC

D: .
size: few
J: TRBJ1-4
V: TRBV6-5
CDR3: CASSYDGVFEKLFF
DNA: TGTGCCAGCAGTTACGATGGGGTTTTTGAAAAACTGTTTTTT

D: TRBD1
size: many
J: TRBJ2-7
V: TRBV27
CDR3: CASSLDRDRSYEQYF
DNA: TGTGCCAGCAGTTTAGACAGGGATCGGAGCTACGAGCAGTACTTC

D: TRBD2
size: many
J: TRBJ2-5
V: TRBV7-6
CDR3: CASSLETSKETQYF
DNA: TGTGCCAGCAGCTTAGAGACTAGCAAGGAGACCCAGTACTTC

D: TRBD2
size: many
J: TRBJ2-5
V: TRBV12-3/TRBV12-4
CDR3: CASSLTSGIGAETQYF
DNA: TGTGCCAGCAGTTTGACTAGCGGGATTGGGGCAGAGACCCAGTACTTC

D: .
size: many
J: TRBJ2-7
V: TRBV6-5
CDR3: CASSSGHYYEQYF
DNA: TGTGCCAGCAGTTCCGGACATTACTACGAGCAGTACTTC

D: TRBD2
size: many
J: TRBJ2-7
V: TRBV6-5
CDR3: CASSYSGEAIEQYF
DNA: TGTGCCAGCAGTTACAGCGGGGAGGCGATCGAGCAGTACTTC

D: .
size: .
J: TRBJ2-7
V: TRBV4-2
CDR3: CASSQASGYEQYF
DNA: TGTGCCAGCAGCCAAGCAAGCGGCTACGAGCAGTACTTC

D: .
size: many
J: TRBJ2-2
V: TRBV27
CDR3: CASSLSWQKVAGELFF
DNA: TGTGCCAGCAGTTTATCCTGGCAGAAGGTGGCCGGGGAGCTGTTTTTT

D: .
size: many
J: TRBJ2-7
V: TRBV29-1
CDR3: CSVMTGAYEQYF
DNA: TGCAGCGTTATGACGGGGGCGTACGAGCAGTACTTC

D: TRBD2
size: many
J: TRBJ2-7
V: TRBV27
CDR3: CASSLGTSGNRYF
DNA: TGTGCCAGCAGTCTGGGGACTAGCGGGAATCGGTACTTC

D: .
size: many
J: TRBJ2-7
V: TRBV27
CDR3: CASSLSQGGEQYF
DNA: TGTGCCAGCAGTTTATCGCAGGGCGGCGAGCAGTACTTC

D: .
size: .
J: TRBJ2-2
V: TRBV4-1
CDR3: CASSQDHYGSRAGELFF
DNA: TGCGCCAGCAGCCAAGATCATTACGGGAGCCGTGCCGGGGAGCTGTTTTTT

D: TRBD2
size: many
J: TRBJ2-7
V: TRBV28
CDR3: CASTLGLAGGYEQYF
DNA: TGTGCCAGCACCCTAGGGCTAGCGGGAGGGTACGAGCAGTACTTC

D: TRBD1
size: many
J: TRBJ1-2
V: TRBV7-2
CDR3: CASRGQGTYGYTF
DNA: TGTGCCAGCAGGGGACAGGGGACCTATGGCTACACCTTC

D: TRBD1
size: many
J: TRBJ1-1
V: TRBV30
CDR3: CAWGQGAAEAFF
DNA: TGTGCCTGGGGACAGGGGGCAGCTGAAGCTTTCTTT

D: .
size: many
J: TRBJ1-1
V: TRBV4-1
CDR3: CASSPTAGNTEAFF
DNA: TGCGCCAGCAGTCCTACAGCAGGGAACACTGAAGCTTTCTTT

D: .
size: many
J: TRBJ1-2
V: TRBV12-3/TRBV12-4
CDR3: CASTKGYRPNYGYTF
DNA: TGTGCCAGCACCAAAGGTTACAGGCCCAACTATGGCTACACCTTC

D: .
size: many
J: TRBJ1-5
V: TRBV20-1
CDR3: CSVQDRENQPQHF
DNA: TGCAGTGTCCAGGATCGGGAAAATCAGCCCCAGCATTTT

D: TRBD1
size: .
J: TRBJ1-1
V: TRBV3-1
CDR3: CASSPVQGGTTEAFF
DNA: TGTGCCAGCAGCCCAGTACAGGGGGGGACCACTGAAGCTTTCTTT

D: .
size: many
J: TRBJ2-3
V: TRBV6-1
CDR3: CASIGGREADTQYF
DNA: TGTGCCAGCATAGGTGGCAGGGAGGCGGATACGCAGTATTTT

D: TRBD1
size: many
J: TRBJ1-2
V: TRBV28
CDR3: CASSPRGTGRHPSYGYTF
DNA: TGTGCCAGCAGCCCCCGGGGGACAGGGCGCCACCCTAGCTATGGCTACACCTTC

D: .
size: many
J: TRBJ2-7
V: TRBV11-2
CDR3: CASSFSLGSFSSYEQYF
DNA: TGTGCCAGCAGCTTTTCACTCGGGAGTTTCTCCTCCTACGAGCAGTACTTC

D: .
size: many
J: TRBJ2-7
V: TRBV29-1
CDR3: CSVSHQASYEQYF
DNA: TGCAGCGTTTCCCACCAGGCCTCCTACGAGCAGTACTTC

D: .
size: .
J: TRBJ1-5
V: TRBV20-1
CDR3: CSASKGSNQPQHF
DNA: TGCAGTGCTAGCAAAGGCAGCAATCAGCCCCAGCATTTT

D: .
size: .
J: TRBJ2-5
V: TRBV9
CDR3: CASSVVGQGETQYF
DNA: TGTGCCAGCAGCGTAGTAGGGCAGGGAGAGACCCAGTACTTC

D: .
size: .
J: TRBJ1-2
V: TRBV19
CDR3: CASSIEYGNYGYTF
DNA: TGTGCCAGTAGTATCGAGTACGGAAACTATGGCTACACCTTC

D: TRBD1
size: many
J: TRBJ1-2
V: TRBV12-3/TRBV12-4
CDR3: CASRAGQGSNYGYTF
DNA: TGTGCCAGCAGGGCGGGACAGGGGAGTAACTATGGCTACACCTTC